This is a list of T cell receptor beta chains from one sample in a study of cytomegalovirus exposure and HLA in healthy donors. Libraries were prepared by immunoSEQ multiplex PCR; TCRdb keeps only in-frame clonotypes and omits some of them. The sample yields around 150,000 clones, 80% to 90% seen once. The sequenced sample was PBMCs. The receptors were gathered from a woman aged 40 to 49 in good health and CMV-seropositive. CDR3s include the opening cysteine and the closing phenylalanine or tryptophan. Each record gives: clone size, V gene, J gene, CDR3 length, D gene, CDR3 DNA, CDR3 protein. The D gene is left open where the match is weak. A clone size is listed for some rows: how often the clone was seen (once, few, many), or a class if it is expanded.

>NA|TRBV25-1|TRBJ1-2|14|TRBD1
TGTGCCAGCAGTGAATTCGACAGGGACTATGGCTACACCTTC
CASSEFDRDYGYTF
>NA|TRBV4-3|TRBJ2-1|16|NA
TGCGCCAGCAGCCAAGGAGGCGGGTCCTCCTACAATGAGCAGTTCTTC
CASSQGGGSSYNEQFF
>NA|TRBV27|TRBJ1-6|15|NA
TGTGCCAGCAGACAGGGAAGTGTAGTAAATTCACCCCTCCACTTT
CASRQGSVVNSPLHF
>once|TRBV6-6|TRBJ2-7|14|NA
TGTGCCAGCAGTTCGCAGGGTGGTGTATACGAGCAGTACTTC
CASSSQGGVYEQYF
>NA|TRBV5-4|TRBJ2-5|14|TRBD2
TGTGCCAGCAGCCCTGGGACTAGCGAAGAGACCCAGTACTTC
CASSPGTSEETQYF
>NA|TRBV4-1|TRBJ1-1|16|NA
TGCGCCAGCAGCCACCGGACAGCGAGTATTGACACTGAAGCTTTCTTT
CASSHRTASIDTEAFF
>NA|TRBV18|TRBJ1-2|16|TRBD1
TGTGCCAGCTCACCCGGGACAGGGCGTTCATTGTATGGCTACACCTTC
CASSPGTGRSLYGYTF
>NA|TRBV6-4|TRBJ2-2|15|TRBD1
TGTGCCAGCGCTCGAGGACAGGGGGACACCGGGGAGCTGTTTTTT
CASARGQGDTGELFF
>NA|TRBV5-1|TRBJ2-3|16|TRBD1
TGCGCCAGCAGCTCCAACCGGGACAGGGGCACAGATACGCAGTATTTT
CASSSNRDRGTDTQYF
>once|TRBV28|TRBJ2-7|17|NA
TGTGCCAGCAGTTTAGGTCGTTGGGCAGAGAGCTCCTACGAGCAGTACTTC
CASSLGRWAESSYEQYF
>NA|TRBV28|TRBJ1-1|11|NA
TGTGCCAGCAGTTATCGGGAGGGCCGGATCTTT
CASSYREGRIF
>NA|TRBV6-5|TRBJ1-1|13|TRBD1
TGTGCCAGCAGTGCCAACAGGGGCACTGAAGCTTTCTTT
CASSANRGTEAFF
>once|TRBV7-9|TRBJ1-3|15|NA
TGTGCCAGCAGCTCCAGCTTGACAGGCGGAAACACCATATATTTT
CASSSSLTGGNTIYF
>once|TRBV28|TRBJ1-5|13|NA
TGTGCCAGCAGTTACAGGGGCAATCAGCCCCAGCATTTT
CASSYRGNQPQHF
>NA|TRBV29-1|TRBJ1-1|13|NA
TGCAGCGTTGATCGGGGGGCAGTCACTGAAGCTTTCTTT
CSVDRGAVTEAFF
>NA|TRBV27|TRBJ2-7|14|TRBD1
TGTGCCAGCAGTTTAGGGACAGGGGTGGACGAGCAGTACTTC
CASSLGTGVDEQYF
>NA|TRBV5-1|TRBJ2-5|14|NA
TGCGCCAGCAGCGACGGACAGATCCAAGAGACCCAGTACTTC
CASSDGQIQETQYF
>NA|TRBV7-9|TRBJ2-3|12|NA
TGTTCCAGCAGCCAAACTACAGATACGCAGTATTTT
CSSSQTTDTQYF
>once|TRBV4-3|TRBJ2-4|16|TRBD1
TGCGCCAGCAGCCACCAGACAGGGGCGAGAGTGGACATTCAGTACTTC
CASSHQTGARVDIQYF
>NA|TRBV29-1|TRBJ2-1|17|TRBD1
TGCAGCGTTGAAGATCGGCTTACAGGGGGGTTCTACAATGAGCAGTTCTTC
CSVEDRLTGGFYNEQFF
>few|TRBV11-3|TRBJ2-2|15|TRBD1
TGTGCCAGCTCTCAGACAGGGGAGAACACCGGGGAGCTGTTTTTT
CASSQTGENTGELFF
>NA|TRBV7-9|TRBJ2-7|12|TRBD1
TGTGCCAGCACCGGACAGGGGGCCGAGCAGTACTTC
CASTGQGAEQYF
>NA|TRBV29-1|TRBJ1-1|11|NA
TGCAGCGTACAGAGCGGGATTGAAGCTTTCTTT
CSVQSGIEAFF
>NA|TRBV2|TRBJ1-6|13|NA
TGTGCCAGCAAGGGGACTGATAATTCACCCCTCCACTTT
CASKGTDNSPLHF
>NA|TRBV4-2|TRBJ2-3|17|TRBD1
TGTGCCAGCAGCCAGCTAGGTCCGGGACAGGGATCAGATACGCAGTATTTT
CASSQLGPGQGSDTQYF
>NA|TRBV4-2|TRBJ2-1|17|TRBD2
TGTGCCAGCAGCCAAGGGACGGGCGGGAGTGCCTACAATGAGCAGTTCTTC
CASSQGTGGSAYNEQFF
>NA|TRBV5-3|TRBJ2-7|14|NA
TGTGCCAGAAGCCCCCCGGACAACTCCTACGAGCAGTACTTC
CARSPPDNSYEQYF
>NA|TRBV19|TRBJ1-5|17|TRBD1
TGTGCCAGTAGTATGAGGGGGCAGGTCCAATTCAATCAGCCCCAGCATTTT
CASSMRGQVQFNQPQHF
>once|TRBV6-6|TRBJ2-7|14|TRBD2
TGTGCCAGCTGTGATAGCGGGATCATCTACGAGCAGTACTTC
CASCDSGIIYEQYF
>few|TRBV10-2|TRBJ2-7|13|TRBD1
TGCGCCAGCATCTCGGACAGGGGCTACGAGCAGTACTTC
CASISDRGYEQYF
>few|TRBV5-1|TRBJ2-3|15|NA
TGCGCCAGCAGCTTGGCCCTCCATAGCTCAGATACGCAGTATTTT
CASSLALHSSDTQYF
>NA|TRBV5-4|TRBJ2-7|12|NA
TGTGCCAGCAGCTTGTGGCCCCTGGAGCAGTACTTC
CASSLWPLEQYF
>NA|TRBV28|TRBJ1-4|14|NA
TGTGCCAGCAGTTTAATGGACAAGAATGAAAAACTGTTTTTT
CASSLMDKNEKLFF
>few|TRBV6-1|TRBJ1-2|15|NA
TGTGCCAGCAGTGAAGTAAGCAGGGGAGTCTATGGCTACACCTTC
CASSEVSRGVYGYTF